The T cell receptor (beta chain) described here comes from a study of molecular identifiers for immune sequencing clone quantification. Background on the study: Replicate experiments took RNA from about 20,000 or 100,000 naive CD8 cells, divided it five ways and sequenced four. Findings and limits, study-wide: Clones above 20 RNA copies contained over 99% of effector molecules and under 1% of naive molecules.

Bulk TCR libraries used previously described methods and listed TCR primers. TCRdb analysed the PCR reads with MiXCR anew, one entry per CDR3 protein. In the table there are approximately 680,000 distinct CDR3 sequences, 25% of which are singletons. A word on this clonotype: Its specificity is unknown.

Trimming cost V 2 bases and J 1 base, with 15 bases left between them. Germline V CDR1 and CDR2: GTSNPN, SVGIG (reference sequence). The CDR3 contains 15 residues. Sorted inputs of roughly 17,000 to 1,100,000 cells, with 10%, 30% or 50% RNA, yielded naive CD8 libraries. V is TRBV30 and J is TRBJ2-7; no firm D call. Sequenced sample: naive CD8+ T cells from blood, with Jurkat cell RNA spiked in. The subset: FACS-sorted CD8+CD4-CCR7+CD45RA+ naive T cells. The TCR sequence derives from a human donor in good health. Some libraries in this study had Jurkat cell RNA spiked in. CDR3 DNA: TGTGCCTGGAGTTTTATGGACGGTGGTTCCTACGAGCAGTACTTC. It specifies CAWSFMDGGSYEQYF.